This TCR beta chain was recovered during a study of radiation and T cells in renal cell carcinoma. Whole-study context: Nephrectomy followed 15 Gy stereotactic body radiation by 4 weeks.

V shed 1 base and J shed 5 bases, with 9 bases lying between them. The CDR3 is 15 residues long. Germline values: CDR1 SEHNR, CDR2 FQNEAQ (reference sequence). Time point described: baseline pretreatment blood. Treatment given: 15 Gy SBRT to primary tumor, nephrectomy 4 weeks later. Study observations and caveats: From baseline, blood top tumor clonotypes peaked at 2 weeks post-radiation. No pretreatment tumor biopsies were available for baseline clonotypes.

Clones were sequenced by immunoSEQ multiplex PCR, and TCRdb holds only the in-frame ones, with some missing. The data show roughly 120,000 clones, 82% seen once. On this clone: Its antigen is as yet unknown.

The chain employs TRBV7-9 and TRBJ1-6; D gene unclear. The sequence was obtained from an older woman with renal cell carcinoma. The sequences come from blood, collected from a patient whose treatment included radiotherapy and nephrectomy. The CDR3 DNA follows: TGTGCCAGCAGCTTAGTGGTGGGGAATAATTCACCCCTCCACTTT. It yields the protein CASSLVVGNNSPLHF.